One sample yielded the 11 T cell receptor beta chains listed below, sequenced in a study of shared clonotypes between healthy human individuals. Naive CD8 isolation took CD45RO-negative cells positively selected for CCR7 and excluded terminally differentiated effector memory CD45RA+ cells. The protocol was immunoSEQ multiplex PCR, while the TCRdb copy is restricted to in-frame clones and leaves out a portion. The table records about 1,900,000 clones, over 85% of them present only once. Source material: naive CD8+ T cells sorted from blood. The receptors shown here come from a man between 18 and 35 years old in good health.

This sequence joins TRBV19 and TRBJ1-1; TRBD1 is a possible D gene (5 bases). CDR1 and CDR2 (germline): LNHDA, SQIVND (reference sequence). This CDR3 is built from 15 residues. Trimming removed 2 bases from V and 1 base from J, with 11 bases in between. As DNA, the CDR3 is TGTGCCAGTAGTATACCCAGGGAAGGGAACACTGAAGCTTTCTTT. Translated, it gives CASSIPREGNTEAFF.

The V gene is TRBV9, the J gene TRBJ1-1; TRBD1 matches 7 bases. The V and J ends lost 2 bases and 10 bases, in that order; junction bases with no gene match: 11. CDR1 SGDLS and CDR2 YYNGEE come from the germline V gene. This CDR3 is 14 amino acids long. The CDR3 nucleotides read TGTGCCAGCAGCGTTGGTACAGGGGCGGGTGGAGCTTTCTTT. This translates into CASSVGTGAGGAFF.

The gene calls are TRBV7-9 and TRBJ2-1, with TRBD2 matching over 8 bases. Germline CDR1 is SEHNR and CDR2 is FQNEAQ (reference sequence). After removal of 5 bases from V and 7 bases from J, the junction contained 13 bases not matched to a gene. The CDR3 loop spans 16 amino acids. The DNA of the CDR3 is TGTGCCAGCAGCCTCGGCGGTCTAGCGGGTGATAATGAGCAGTTCTTC. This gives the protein CASSLGGLAGDNEQFF.

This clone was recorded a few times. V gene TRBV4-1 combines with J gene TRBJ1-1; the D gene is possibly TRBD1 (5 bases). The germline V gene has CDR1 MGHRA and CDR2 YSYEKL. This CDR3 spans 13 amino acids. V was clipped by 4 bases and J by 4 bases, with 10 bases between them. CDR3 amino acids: CASSLGRGTEAFF. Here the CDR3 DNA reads TGCGCCAGCAGCCTGGGACGTGGCACTGAAGCTTTCTTT.

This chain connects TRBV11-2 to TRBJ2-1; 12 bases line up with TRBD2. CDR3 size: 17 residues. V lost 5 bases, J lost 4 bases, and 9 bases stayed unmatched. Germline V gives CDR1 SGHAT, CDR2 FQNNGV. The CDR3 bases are TGTGCCAGCAGCCTCGGACTAGCGGGGAATTGGTACAATGAGCAGTTCTTC. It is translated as CASSLGLAGNWYNEQFF.

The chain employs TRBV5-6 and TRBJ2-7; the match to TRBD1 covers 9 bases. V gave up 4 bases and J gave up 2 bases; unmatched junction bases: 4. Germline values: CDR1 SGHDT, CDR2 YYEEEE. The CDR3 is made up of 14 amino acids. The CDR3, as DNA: TGTGCCAGCAGCACGGACAGGGGAACCTACGAGCAGTACTTC. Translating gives CASSTDRGTYEQYF.

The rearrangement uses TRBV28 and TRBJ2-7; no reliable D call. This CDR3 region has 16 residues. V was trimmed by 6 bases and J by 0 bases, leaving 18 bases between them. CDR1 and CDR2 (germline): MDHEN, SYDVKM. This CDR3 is CASSDSMGLISYEQYF. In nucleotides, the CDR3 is TGTGCCAGCAGCGACTCTATGGGCCTGATCTCCTACGAGCAGTACTTC.

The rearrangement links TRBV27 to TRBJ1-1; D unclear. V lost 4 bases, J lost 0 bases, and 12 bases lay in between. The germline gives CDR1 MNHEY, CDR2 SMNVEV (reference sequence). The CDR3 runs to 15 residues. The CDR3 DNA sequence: TGTGCCAGCAGTTCAGTAGGGAGAATGAACACTGAAGCTTTCTTT. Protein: CASSSVGRMNTEAFF.

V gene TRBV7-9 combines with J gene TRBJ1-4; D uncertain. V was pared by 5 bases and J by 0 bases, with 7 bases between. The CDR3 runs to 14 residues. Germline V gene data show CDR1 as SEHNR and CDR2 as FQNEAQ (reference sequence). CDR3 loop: CASSLQATNEKLFF. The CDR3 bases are TGTGCCAGCAGCCTGCAAGCAACTAATGAAAAACTGTTTTTT.

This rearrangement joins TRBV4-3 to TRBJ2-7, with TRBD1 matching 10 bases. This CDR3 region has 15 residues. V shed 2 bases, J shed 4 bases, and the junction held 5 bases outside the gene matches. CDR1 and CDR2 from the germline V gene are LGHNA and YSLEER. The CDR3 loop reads CASSQNGQGEYEQYF. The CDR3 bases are TGCGCCAGCAGCCAAAACGGACAGGGGGAATACGAGCAGTACTTC.

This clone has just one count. The CDR3 is CASSESRGPYGYTF. The CDR3 nucleotides read TGTGCCAGCAGTGAATCCCGGGGCCCCTATGGCTACACCTTC. This chain joins TRBV2 and TRBJ1-2, with a tentative D call TRBD1 (5 bases). There are 14 residues in the CDR3. V shed 2 bases and J shed 4 bases, with 11 bases lying between them. Germline-derived CDR1 and CDR2 are SNHLY and FYNNEI. The full variable domain, its missing parts supplied by reference TRBV2 and TRBJ1-2, is EPEVTQTPSHQVTQMGQEVILRCVPISNHLYFYWYRQILGQKVEFLVSFYNNEISEKSEIFDDQFSVERPDGSNFTLKIRSTKLEDSAMYFCASSESRGPYGYTFGSGTRLTVV.